This TCR beta chain is drawn from a study of post-analysis software for immune sequencing data. General study results and limits: In multiple sclerosis, normalized Chao1 diversity was significantly below that of controls. Samples from one preparation batch, clustered by F measure, grouped strongly together. Patients carried a handful of TRBV segments more frequently than controls did, and TRBV5-6, TRBV5-1 and TRBV20-1 were among them.

V gave up 3 bases and J gave up 2 bases; unmatched junction bases: 13. The length of the CDR3 is 19 residues. Germline V gene lookup returns CDR1 DFQATT and CDR2 SNEGSKA (reference sequence). Incorporated into the TCR beta cDNA libraries were unique molecular identifiers, which served to reduce PCR and sequencing biases. Out of about 0.95 to 10 million T cells, about 520,000 cDNA molecules were generated. From the PCR reads, TCRdb called clonotypes with MiXCR, one entry per CDR3 protein. The sample lists about 380,000 distinct CDR3 sequences, 30% to 45% occurring once. Regarding this clonotype: No antigen is known for it.

The sequenced sample consisted of blood. The rearrangement joins TRBV20-1 to TRBJ2-3; 14 positions agree with TRBD2. The receptor's source is a girl aged 10-17 years with multiple sclerosis. The CDR3, as DNA: TGCAGTGCTAGGGGAGGACTAGCGGGGGGTCCTCAAATCACAGATACGCAGTATTTT. Protein sequence: CSARGGLAGGPQITDTQYF.